The next 5 T cell receptor beta chains were all read from a single sample in a study of radiation and T cells in renal cell carcinoma (dated by TCRdb to the early 2020s). The protocol used for the library was the immunoSEQ multiplex PCR assay. TCRdb re-hosts the immuneACCESS table, in-frame sequences only. Its copies lack some clones; in the studies checked, an unresolved V gene accounts for under half of them, and the cause for the rest is not known. The sample table shows about 9,300 clones, and roughly 60% are seen once. Clones ranked in the top ten supply about 16% of the sample. The sample's time point label, decoded: tumor resected at nephrectomy. What the treatment or condition label conveys for this sample: 15 Gy SBRT to primary tumor, nephrectomy 4 weeks later. The material was tumor tissue, obtained from a patient whose treatment included radiotherapy and nephrectomy. These receptor sequences come from a woman aged 45-60 years with renal cell carcinoma.

The chain joins TRBV4-2 to TRBJ1-6; possibly TRBD1 for D (5 bases). V was trimmed by 0 bases and J by 7 bases, leaving 16 bases between them. The CDR3 has 17 amino acids. The germline V gene has CDR1 LGHNA and CDR2 YNFKEQ. Here the CDR3 DNA reads TGTGCCAGCAGCCAAGATGAAGGAGCAGGGAGGAATTCACCCCTCCACTTT. Protein: CASSQDEGAGRNSPLHF.

This clone was observed once. The V and J genes are TRBV2 and TRBJ2-5; TRBD2 agrees at 7 bases. This CDR3 region has 16 residues. J was trimmed by 3 bases and V by 5 bases; bases with no gene match: 12. Germline CDR1 and CDR2: SNHLY and FYNNEI. The CDR3: CASSPIAGAKEETQYF. The CDR3 nucleotides read TGTGCCAGCAGTCCGATAGCGGGTGCGAAAGAAGAGACCCAGTACTTC.

By frequency in the sample, this clone is medium-sized. The chain joins TRBV20-1 to TRBJ2-7, with 9 bases identical to TRBD2. CDR1 DFQATT and CDR2 SNEGSKA come from the germline V gene (reference sequence). The CDR3 is 11 residues long. The V gene end was trimmed by 3 bases and the J gene end by 9 bases; junction bases not matched to a gene: 3. The CDR3 DNA sequence: TGCAGTGCTAGGCGGGAGGGGTTGCAGTACTTC. Protein product: CSARREGLQYF.

The CDR3 protein is CASSERQGASGDTQYF. DNA for the CDR3: TGCGCCAGCAGTGAAAGGCAGGGGGCGTCAGGAGATACGCAGTATTTT. J is TRBJ2-3 and V is TRBV10-2; TRBD1 matches 8 bases. This CDR3 is 16 amino acids long. V lost 3 bases, J lost 5 bases, and 10 bases stayed unmatched. Germline V gives CDR1 WSHSY, CDR2 SAAADI.

This sequence joins TRBV10-1 and TRBJ2-1; 14 bases agree with TRBD2. The CDR3 covers 14 residues. V trimming: 10 bases; J trimming: 10 bases; junction bases outside the gene matches: 9. The germline CDR1 and CDR2 sequences are WNHNN and SYGVQD (reference sequence). The CDR3 protein is CATSGLAGAGEQFF. The CDR3 DNA reads TGCGCCACCTCGGGACTAGCGGGAGCTGGCGAGCAGTTCTTC.